This TCR beta chain originates from a study of control samples from healthy donors and cancer patients. The V end lost 7 bases, the J end lost 0 bases, and 22 bases lay between the germline ends. Germline CDR1 reads WSHSY; CDR2 reads SAAADI. CDR3 length equals 18 residues. Repertoires were generated with immunoSEQ multiplex PCR, while TCRdb's copy carries only in-frame clones and drops some. The sample comprises around 130,000 clones, about 95% of which are singletons, and around 3.6% rests with the top ten. Sequencing was carried out using blood. The V call is TRBV10-2, the J call TRBJ1-5, with a possible D match to TRBD1 (5 bases). The clonotype was recovered from a man aged 30 to 39 in good health. As DNA, the CDR3 is TGCGCCAGCACGGGACTACCACTTGACGAAGATAGCAATCAGCCCCAGCATTTT. Encoded protein: CASTGLPLDEDSNQPQHF.